Listed below are T cell receptor beta chains from one sample, sequenced in a study of blood T cell repertoires in COVID-19. This table comes from immunoSEQ multiplex PCR, and its TCRdb copy is limited to in-frame clones, with some not included. The repertoire holds 200,000 to 300,000 clones, with about 82% as singletons. The specimen was PBMCs or T cells enriched from blood (not recorded which). Receptor source: a woman aged 50 to 60 with acute COVID-19. Each CDR3 is given with its conserved first and last residue.

16 | TRBV5-1 | CASSLGDREDTGELFF
11 | TRBV7-9 | CASSFTYEQYF
12 | TRBV7-9 | CASSRQSNEQYF
15 | TRBV11-2 | CASTPSGGALGEQFF
14 | TRBV27 | CASRWGQRNTEAFF
15 | TRBV2 | CASSEIGNMNTEAFF
16 | TRBV19 | CASSIVSGMQGETQYF
13 | TRBV6-5 | CASSKTGHQPQHF
15 | TRBV3-1/TRBV3-2 | CASSPGTSNTGELFF
15 | TRBV5-1 | CASSSSGTGGNEQFF
13 | TRBV6-5 | CASSYPPGTEAFF
12 | TRBV2 | CASRGAGEKAFF
15 | TRBV7-2 | CASRVGQGWSYEQYF
14 | TRBV9 | CASSVDGYGNTIYF
12 | TRBV11-2 | CASSFSDGGYTF
11 | TRBV27 | CASGWGPEAFF
13 | TRBV18 | CASSRGLQETQYF
15 | TRBV9 | CASSVTGLASNEQFF
14 | TRBV27 | CASSLWGTAYEQYF
13 | TRBV11-3 | CASSADRGYEQYF
17 | TRBV9 | CASSPYLSGAKSDEQYF
17 | TRBV30 | CAWSPQGRPWGEGSQHF
15 | TRBV5-1 | CASSLSQTLIYEQYF
16 | TRBV14 | CASSQGKGQGAYGYTF
20 | TRBV19 | CASSMEGPRRGGANTGELFF
16 | TRBV25-1 | CASSEYLGQGKGPLHF
16 | TRBV7-9 | CASSLGTGATNSPLHF
17 | TRBV25-1 | CASSDWGGTGVSNEQFF
15 | TRBV2 | CASSEAPRQYYGYTF
15 | TRBV7-8 | CASSLFERGGSEQFF
15 | TRBV5-1 | CASSMGGQSNYGYTF
12 | TRBV6-6 | CASQKGDRGTFF
15 | TRBV10-3 | CAISEVQSSDSPLHF
13 | TRBV4-1 | CASSQDTGLRLFF
16 | TRBV7-2 | CASSLASGDPSEKLFF
13 | TRBV30 | CAWGRGGYNEQFF
15 | TRBV9 | CASSPRDRIPRGYTF
14 | TRBV10-3 | CAISDDRRGYTIYF
15 | TRBV19 | CASSEGGPWNWPQHF
13 | TRBV28 | CASSVTVNTEAFF
15 | TRBV5-4 | CASSRGQATNEKLFF
14 | TRBV6-6 | CASSYNEANTEAFF
13 | TRBV12-3/TRBV12-4 | CASSTGTGTGYTF
13 | TRBV7-2 | CASSLGQNTEAFF
16 | TRBV3-1/TRBV3-2 | CASSHLGQDHNYEQYF
15 | TRBV18 | CASSPQDGLNTEAFF
17 | TRBV5-4 | CASSFARTSGDTDTQYF
14 | TRBV3-1/TRBV3-2 | CASSLGRALDGYTF
17 | TRBV4-1 | CASSHSPRQLMNTEAFF
14 | TRBV6-5 | CASSYTAANYGYTF
19 | TRBV21-1 | CASSAPRDRGQYFPEKLFF
17 | TRBV4-3 | CASSQLGSRGMNTEAFF